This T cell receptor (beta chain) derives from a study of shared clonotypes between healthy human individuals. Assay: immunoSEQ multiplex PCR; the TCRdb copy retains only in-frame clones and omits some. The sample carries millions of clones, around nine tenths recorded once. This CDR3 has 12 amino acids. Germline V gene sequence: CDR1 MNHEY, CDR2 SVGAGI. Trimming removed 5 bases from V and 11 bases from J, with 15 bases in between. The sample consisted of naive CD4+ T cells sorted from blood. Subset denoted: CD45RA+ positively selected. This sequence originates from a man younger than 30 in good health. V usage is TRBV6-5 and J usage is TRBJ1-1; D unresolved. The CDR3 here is CASSRTGSAAFF. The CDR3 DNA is TGTGCCAGCAGTCGAACCGGGAGCGCGGCTTTCTTT.